This TCR beta chain was sequenced in a study of immune evolution from preneoplasia to lung adenocarcinoma. Generated by immunoSEQ multiplex PCR, the TCRdb table keeps only in-frame clones and is missing some. The data hold some 41,000 clones, with less than 85% observed a single time. Histologic diagnosis was independently verified by two lung pathologists. Trimming shortened V by 10 bases and J by 2 bases, and 11 bases separated the two germline ends. The CDR3 is made up of 12 amino acids. Germline V CDR1 and CDR2: SEHNR, FQNEAQ (reference sequence). The receptor comes from a person in their 60s with lung adenocarcinoma. This rearrangement joins TRBV7-9 to TRBJ1-2, with D maybe TRBD1 (5 bases). The sequenced sample consisted of FFPE invasive lung adenocarcinoma tissue. For the CDR3, the DNA is TGTGCCACCGGGGCCTCAAACTATGGCTACACCTTC. Amino acid sequence: CATGASNYGYTF.